There are many counts of the clone carrying this TCR beta chain. The antigen remains unidentified. This sample was taken from a study of T cells in Graves' hyperthyroidism and ophthalmopathy. Study conclusions and caveats: A model of 13 V-J pairs discriminated ophthalmopathy from stable hyperthyroidism.

The germline V gene encodes CDR1 MDHEN and CDR2 SYDVKM. V was pared by 5 bases and J by 2 bases, with 15 bases between. This CDR3 has 15 residues. The study enrolled patients aged 18 to 65 with newly diagnosed hyperthyroidism of under 2 months' duration. Investigators excluded patients with uncontrolled infection, other autoimmune disease, pregnancy or lactation. The diagnostic basis comprised clinical symptoms, serum thyroxine and TRAb, thyroid ultrasound and orbital computed tomography. Regions amplified from RNA transcripts were the TCR beta CDR3 regions. First-round RT-PCR targeting the TCR CDR3 was performed with the HTBI primer set. TCRdb called the multiplex PCR reads again in MiXCR, with one record for every CDR3 protein. The sample carries 90,000 to 120,000 distinct CDR3 sequences, about 17% recorded once.

The receptor comes from a woman aged 45 to 65 with Graves' hyperthyroidism. The V gene is TRBV28, the J gene TRBJ1-2, with D unclear. Material for sequencing was blood. The CDR3 region is CASSTLVRGNYGYTF. Here the CDR3 DNA reads TGTGCCAGCAGTACCCTCGTGCGGGGAAACTATGGCTACACCTTC.